Following are 16 T cell receptor beta chains from one sample sequenced in a study of Ad26.COV2.S vaccination and SARS-CoV-2 variants. Method: immunoSEQ multiplex PCR; TCRdb's copy keeps in-frame clones and lacks some. The table includes 300,000 to 400,000 clones, roughly nine tenths detected once. The sequencing used peripheral blood, collected after recovery from COVID-19. The receptors derive from a human donor who had recovered from COVID-19.

The chain recombines TRBV19 with TRBJ2-7; TRBD1 aligns across 10 bases. Losses at the gene ends were 5 bases for V and 2 bases for J; bases not matched to a gene: 6. The CDR3 has 15 residues. In germline, CDR1 is LNHDA, CDR2 SQIVND (reference sequence). As DNA, the CDR3 is TGTGCCAGTAGTTTTCAAGGACAGGGGGCCTACGAGCAGTACTTC. Protein product: CASSFQGQGAYEQYF.

The chain has TRBV13 and TRBJ1-1, with D possibly matching TRBD1 (5 bases). Germline assignment: CDR1 PRHDT and CDR2 FYEKMQ (reference sequence). CDR3 length: 14 residues. Trimming took 2 bases from V and 4 from J, leaving 11 bases between them. CDR3 sequence (DNA): TGTGCCAGCAGCTTAATGAGAGGGACCACTGAAGCTTTCTTT. Its protein is CASSLMRGTTEAFF.

As concerns this clone: Other DNA sequences in this sample translate to the same CDR3. The chain recombines TRBV5-1 with TRBJ2-7; TRBD2 might be the D (5 bases). The V gene's germline CDR1 is SGHRS and CDR2 YFSETQ. The length of the CDR3 is 13 residues. V was shortened by 5 bases and J by 0 bases, with 9 bases between the two germline ends. The CDR3 DNA reads as TGCGCCAGCAGGGCGGGTGACTCCTACGAGCAGTACTTC. Protein sequence: CASRAGDSYEQYF.

The chain has TRBV12-3 or TRBV12-4 and TRBJ1-2; 7 positions agree with TRBD1. The CDR3 loop spans 13 amino acids. The trim removed 4 bases at V and 8 bases at J, leaving 7 bases unmatched. In DNA, the CDR3 is TGTGCCAGCAGTTCCGACAGGGCTCGCGGCTACACCTTC. This gives the protein CASSSDRARGYTF.

The chain uses TRBV11-2 and TRBJ2-3, with D unclear. Germline assignment: CDR1 SGHAT and CDR2 FQNNGV. CDR3 length: 12 amino acids. Trimming pared 1 base from V and 5 bases from J, leaving 4 bases between. The CDR3 loop is CASSLGLDTQYF. The CDR3 nucleotides are TGTGCCAGCAGCTTAGGGTTAGATACGCAGTATTTT.

This chain uses TRBV5-8 with TRBJ2-7; unclear D gene. The CDR3 consists of 14 residues. The V gene's germline CDR1 is SGHTS and CDR2 YDEGEE. The germline V and J ends were trimmed by 2 bases and 0 bases, with 9 bases remaining between them. CDR3 protein: CASSFPVGSYEQYF. The CDR3, as DNA: TGTGCCAGCAGCTTCCCGGTTGGCTCCTACGAGCAGTACTTC.

The chain recombines TRBV2 with TRBJ2-5; D is possibly TRBD2 (5 bases). The CDR3 loop spans 17 amino acids. Germline CDR1 reads SNHLY; CDR2 reads FYNNEI. Trimming shortened V by 2 bases and J by 1 base, and 17 bases separated the two germline ends. The CDR3 reads CASSEPSRRARQETQYF. Here the CDR3 DNA reads TGTGCCAGCAGTGAACCCTCCAGGCGGGCCCGCCAAGAGACCCAGTACTTC. Together with reference TRBV2 and TRBJ2-5, the CDR3 gives the full variable domain: EPEVTQTPSHQVTQMGQEVILRCVPISNHLYFYWYRQILGQKVEFLVSFYNNEISEKSEIFDDQFSVERPDGSNFTLKIRSTKLEDSAMYFCASSEPSRRARQETQYFGPGTRLLVL.

The chain couples TRBV7-3 to TRBJ2-3; D is ambiguous. Germline assignment: CDR1 SGHTA and CDR2 FQGTGA. The CDR3 length is 14 residues. V was trimmed by 5 bases and J by 3 bases, leaving 12 bases between them. CDR3 DNA: TGTGCCAGCAGCCTGTGGGCTCTAACAGATACGCAGTATTTT. It encodes CASSLWALTDTQYF. The full variable domain, its missing parts supplied by reference TRBV7-3 and TRBJ2-3, is GAGVSQTPSNKVTEKGKYVELRCDPISGHTALYWYRQSLGQGPEFLIYFQGTGAADDSGLPNDRFFAVRPEGSVSTLKIQRTERGDSAVYLCASSLWALTDTQYFGPGTRLTVL.

CDR3 residues: CASSLGQGGYTF. The CDR3 DNA is TGTGCCAGCAGCTTGGGACAGGGAGGCTACACCTTC. The chain has TRBV13 and TRBJ1-2; 9 bases match TRBD1. This CDR3 has 12 amino acids. Per the germline V gene, CDR1 is PRHDT and CDR2 is FYEKMQ (reference sequence). V was clipped by 3 bases and J by 8 bases; unmatched bases: 1.

The V call is TRBV9, the J call TRBJ1-2; no firm D call. The CDR3 length is 14 residues. CDR1 SGDLS and CDR2 YYNGEE come from the germline V gene. V lost 4 bases to trimming and J lost 6 bases, with 16 bases between them. CDR3 nucleotides: TGTGCCAGCAGCCCCCCGGAGCGGTGGGATGGCTACACCTTC. Protein: CASSPPERWDGYTF. Drawing the rest from reference TRBV9 and TRBJ1-2, the complete variable domain is DSGVTQTPKHLITATGQRVTLRCSPRSGDLSVYWYQQSLDQGLQFLIQYYNGEERAKGNILERFSAQQFPDLHSELNLSSLELGDSALYFCASSPPERWDGYTFGSGTRLTVV.

The chain uses TRBV6-2 or TRBV6-3 and TRBJ2-7, with D possibly matching TRBD2 (6 bases). The CDR3 sequence is 15 residues long. Germline CDR1 MNHEY, CDR2 SVGEGT. The ends were cut back, 3 bases at V and 3 bases at J, with 15 bases in the middle. CDR3 amino acids: CASSYGGGGVYEQYF. CDR3 bases: TGTGCCAGCAGTTATGGGGGAGGAGGAGTCTACGAGCAGTACTTC.

This sequence joins TRBV24-1 and TRBJ2-4; D not resolved. The CDR3 sequence is 13 residues long. The germline V gene encodes CDR1 KGHDR and CDR2 SFDVKD. Trimming stripped 9 bases from V and 5 bases from J, with 13 bases between. The CDR3 spells CATSDVRENIQYF. DNA of the CDR3: TGTGCCACCTCGGATGTTCGGGAAAACATTCAGTACTTC.

This clone was seen a single time. The V call is TRBV5-1, the J call TRBJ1-1; D perhaps matches TRBD1 (5 bases). This CDR3 has 16 residues. Looked up from germline, CDR1 is SGHRS and CDR2 is YFSETQ. Trimming took 4 bases from V and 0 from J, leaving 16 bases between them. CDR3 sequence reads: CASSRDLTPMNTEAFF. The DNA of the CDR3 is TGCGCCAGCAGCCGGGACCTTACCCCCATGAACACTGAAGCTTTCTTT.

The rearrangement joins TRBV10-2 to TRBJ1-2, with TRBD1 as a possible D gene (5 bases). Looked up from germline, CDR1 is WSHSY and CDR2 is SAAADI. The CDR3 consists of 13 residues. V was clipped by 6 bases and J by 0 bases, with 8 bases between them. The CDR3 DNA sequence: TGCGCCAGCAGACAGACAGCTAACTATGGCTACACCTTC. Translated: CASRQTANYGYTF.

The V and J genes are TRBV5-8 and TRBJ2-7, with D unclear. CDR1 is SGHTS, CDR2 YDEGEE, per germline. Trimming stripped 0 bases from V and 0 bases from J, with 10 bases between. The CDR3 is made up of 15 amino acids. CDR3 nucleotide sequence: TGTGCCAGCAGCTTGGCCCTTAGTGGCTCCTACGAGCAGTACTTC. This sequence encodes CASSLALSGSYEQYF.

The rearrangement links TRBV4-1 to TRBJ1-2, with TRBD1 identical over 11 bases. V shed 4 bases and J 3 bases; nucleotides not matched to a gene: 4. The length of the CDR3 is 15 residues. Germline CDR1 is MGHRA and CDR2 is YSYEKL. CDR3 sequence reads: CASSPVGQGDYGYTF. The CDR3 DNA reads as TGCGCCAGCAGCCCAGTGGGACAGGGGGACTATGGCTACACCTTC.